This T cell receptor beta chain was captured in a study of T-cell memory formation after mild COVID-19. The 5'RACE method, run with constant-segment primers, produced TCR alpha and TCR beta cDNA libraries (carrying sample barcodes and UMIs). TCRdb reprocessed the 5' RACE reads via MiXCR and lists one record per CDR3 protein. Of more than 9,500 distinct CDR3 sequences in the sample, about 14% were seen once. Trimming removed 1 base from V and 7 bases from J, with 17 bases in between. The germline gives CDR1 LGHNA, CDR2 YSLEER. This CDR3 comprises 16 residues. This clonotype has at least ten counts. Its antigen remains unknown. Study conclusions and caveats: SARS-CoV-2 specificity of second-wave clones peaking day 37 was unconfirmed.

The sample taken for sequencing was PBMCs or a T cell subset sorted from them (not recorded which). This TCR derives from a man aged 18 to 30 who had mild COVID-19 (a few samples of this study predate the infection). Cell type and time point are not known. The chain joins TRBV4-3 to TRBJ2-1; D is unresolved. The CDR3 region is CASSQGRAYAQNEQFF. The CDR3 DNA follows: TGCGCCAGCAGCCAAGGCCGGGCCTACGCTCAGAATGAGCAGTTCTTC.